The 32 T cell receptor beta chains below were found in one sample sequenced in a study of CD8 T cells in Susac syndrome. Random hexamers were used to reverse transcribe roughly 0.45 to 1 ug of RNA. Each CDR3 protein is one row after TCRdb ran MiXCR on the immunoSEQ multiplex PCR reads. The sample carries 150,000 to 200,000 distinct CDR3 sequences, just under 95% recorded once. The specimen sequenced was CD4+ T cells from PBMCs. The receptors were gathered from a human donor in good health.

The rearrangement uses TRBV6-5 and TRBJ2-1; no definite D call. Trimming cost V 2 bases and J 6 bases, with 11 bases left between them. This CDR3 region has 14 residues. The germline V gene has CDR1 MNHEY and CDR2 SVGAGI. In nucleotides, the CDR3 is TGTGCCAGCAGTTACAATTCGGGTCGCAATGAGCAGTTCTTC. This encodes CASSYNSGRNEQFF.

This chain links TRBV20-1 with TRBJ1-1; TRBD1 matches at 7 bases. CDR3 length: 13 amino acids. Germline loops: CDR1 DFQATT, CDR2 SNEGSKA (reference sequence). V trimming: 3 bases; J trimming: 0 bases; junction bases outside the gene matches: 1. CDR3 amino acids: CSASQGVNTEAFF. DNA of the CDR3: TGCAGTGCTAGCCAGGGGGTGAACACTGAAGCTTTCTTT.

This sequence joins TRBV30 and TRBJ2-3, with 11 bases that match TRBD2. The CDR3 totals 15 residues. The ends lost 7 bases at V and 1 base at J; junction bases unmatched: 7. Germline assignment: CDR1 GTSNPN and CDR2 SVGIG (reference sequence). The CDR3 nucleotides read TGTGCCTTTTCACTAGCGGGGGCACGCACAGATACGCAGTATTTT. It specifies CAFSLAGARTDTQYF.

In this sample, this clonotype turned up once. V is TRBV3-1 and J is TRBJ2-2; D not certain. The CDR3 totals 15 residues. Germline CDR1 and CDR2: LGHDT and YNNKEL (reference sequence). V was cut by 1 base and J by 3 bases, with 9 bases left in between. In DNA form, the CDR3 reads TGTGCCAGCAGCCAAGCTAGGGCCGACACCGGGGAGCTGTTTTTT. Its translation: CASSQARADTGELFF.

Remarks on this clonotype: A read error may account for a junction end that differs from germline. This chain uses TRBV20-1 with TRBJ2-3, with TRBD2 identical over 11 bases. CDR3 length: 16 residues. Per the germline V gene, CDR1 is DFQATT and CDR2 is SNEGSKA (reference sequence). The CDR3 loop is CGAPRASGGNTDTQYF. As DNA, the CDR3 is TGCGGTGCCCCCAGGGCTAGCGGGGGGAACACAGATACGCAGTATTTT.

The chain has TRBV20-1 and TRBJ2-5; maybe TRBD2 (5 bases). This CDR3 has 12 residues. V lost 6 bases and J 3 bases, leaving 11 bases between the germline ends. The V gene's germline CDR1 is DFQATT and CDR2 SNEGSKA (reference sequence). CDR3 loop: CSAKDWEETQYF. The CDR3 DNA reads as TGCAGTGCGAAGGACTGGGAAGAGACCCAGTACTTC.

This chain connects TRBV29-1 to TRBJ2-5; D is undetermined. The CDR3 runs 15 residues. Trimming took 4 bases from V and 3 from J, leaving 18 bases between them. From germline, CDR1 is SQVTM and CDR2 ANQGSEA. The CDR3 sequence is CSVAQNLNPKETQYF. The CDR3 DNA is TGCAGCGTTGCCCAGAACCTCAACCCCAAAGAGACCCAGTACTTC.

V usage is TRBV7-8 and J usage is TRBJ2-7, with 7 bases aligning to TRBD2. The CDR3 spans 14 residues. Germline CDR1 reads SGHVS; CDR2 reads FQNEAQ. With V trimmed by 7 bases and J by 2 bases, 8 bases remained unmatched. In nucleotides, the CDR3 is TGTGCCAGCACCAGCAGGACTAGAACCTACGAGCAGTACTTC. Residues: CASTSRTRTYEQYF. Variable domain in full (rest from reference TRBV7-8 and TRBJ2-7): GAGVSQSPRYKVAKRGQDVALRCDPISGHVSLFWYQQALGQGPEFLTYFQNEAQLDKSGLPSDRFFAERPEGSVSTLKIQRTQQEDSAVYLCASTSRTRTYEQYFGPGTRLTVT.

The CDR3 loop reads CSVADSTEAFF. The CDR3 DNA follows: TGCAGCGTAGCAGACAGCACTGAAGCTTTCTTT. The gene calls are TRBV29-1 and TRBJ1-1; D might be TRBD1 (5 bases). Trimming stripped 6 bases from V and 4 bases from J, with 9 bases between. The CDR3 covers 11 residues. CDR1 is SQVTM and CDR2 is ANQGSEA in the germline V gene.

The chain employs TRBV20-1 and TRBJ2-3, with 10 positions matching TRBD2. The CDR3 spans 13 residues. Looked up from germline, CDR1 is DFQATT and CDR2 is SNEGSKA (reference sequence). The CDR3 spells CAKRGGSTDTQYF. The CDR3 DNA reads TGCGCTAAGCGGGGGGGGAGCACAGATACGCAGTATTTT.

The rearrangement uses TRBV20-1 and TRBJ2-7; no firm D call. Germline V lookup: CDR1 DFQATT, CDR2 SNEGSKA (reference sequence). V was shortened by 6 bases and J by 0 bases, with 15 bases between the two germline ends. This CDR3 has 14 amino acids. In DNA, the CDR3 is TGCAGTGCGCAACCCGACTCGAACTCCTACGAGCAGTACTTC. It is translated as CSAQPDSNSYEQYF.

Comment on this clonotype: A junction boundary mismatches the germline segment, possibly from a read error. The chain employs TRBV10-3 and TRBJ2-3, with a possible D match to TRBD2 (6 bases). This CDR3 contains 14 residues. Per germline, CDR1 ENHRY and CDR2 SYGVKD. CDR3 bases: TGTACCATCAGTGACGCTAGGGGAGGAGATACGCAGTATTTT. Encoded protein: CTISDARGGDTQYF.

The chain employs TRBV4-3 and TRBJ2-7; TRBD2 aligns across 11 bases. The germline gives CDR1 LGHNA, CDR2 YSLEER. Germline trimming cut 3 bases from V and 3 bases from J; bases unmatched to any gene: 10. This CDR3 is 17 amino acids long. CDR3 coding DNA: TGCGCCAGCAGCCAGTTCTCCGGGACTAGCGGAATCTACGAGCAGTACTTC. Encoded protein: CASSQFSGTSGIYEQYF.

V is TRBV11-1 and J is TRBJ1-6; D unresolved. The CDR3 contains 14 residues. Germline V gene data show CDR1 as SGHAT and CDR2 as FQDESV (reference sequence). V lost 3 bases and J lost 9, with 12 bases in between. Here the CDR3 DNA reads TGTGCCAGCAGCTTGGGAGGTCACCCTTCACCCCTCCACTTT. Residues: CASSLGGHPSPLHF.

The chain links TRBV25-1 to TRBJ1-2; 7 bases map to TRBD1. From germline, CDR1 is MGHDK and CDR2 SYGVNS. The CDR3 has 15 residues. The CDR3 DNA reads TGTGGGCCGGGGAGGGGGCAGGGACCAAACTATGGCTACACCTTC. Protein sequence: CGPGRGQGPNYGYTF.

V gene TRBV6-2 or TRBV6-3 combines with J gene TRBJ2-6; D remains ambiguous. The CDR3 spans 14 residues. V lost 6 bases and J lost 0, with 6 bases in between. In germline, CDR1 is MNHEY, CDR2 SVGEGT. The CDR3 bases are TGTGCCAGCAGACCTGTCTCTGGGGCCAACGTCCTGACTTTC. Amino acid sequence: CASRPVSGANVLTF.

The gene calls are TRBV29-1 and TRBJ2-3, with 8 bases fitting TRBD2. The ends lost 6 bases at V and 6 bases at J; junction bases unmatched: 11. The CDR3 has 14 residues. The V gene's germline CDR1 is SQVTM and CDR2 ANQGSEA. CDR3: CSVGRGAPPDTQYF. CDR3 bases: TGCAGCGTAGGGCGGGGGGCACCCCCCGATACGCAGTATTTT.

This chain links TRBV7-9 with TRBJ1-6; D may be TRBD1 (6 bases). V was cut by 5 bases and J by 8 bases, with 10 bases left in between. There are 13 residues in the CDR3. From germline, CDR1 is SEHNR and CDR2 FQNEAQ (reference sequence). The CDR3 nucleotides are TGTGCCAGCAGCCCACAGGGCGATTCACCCCTCCACTTT. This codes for CASSPQGDSPLHF.

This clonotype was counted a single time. The CDR3 spells CASSSNRGRDTEAFF. In DNA, the CDR3 is TGTGCCAGCAGCTCAAACCGGGGCCGCGATACTGAAGCTTTCTTT. The chain employs TRBV11-2 and TRBJ1-1; a possible D gene is TRBD1 (5 bases). The CDR3 runs 15 residues. V was shortened by 4 bases and J by 5 bases, with 17 bases between the two germline ends. Germline CDR1 and CDR2: SGHAT and FQNNGV.

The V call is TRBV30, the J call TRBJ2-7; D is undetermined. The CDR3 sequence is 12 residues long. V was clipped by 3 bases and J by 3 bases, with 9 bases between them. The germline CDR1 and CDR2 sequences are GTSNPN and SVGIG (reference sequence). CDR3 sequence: CAWSPQSYEQYF. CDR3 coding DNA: TGTGCCTGGAGCCCACAGAGCTACGAGCAGTACTTC.

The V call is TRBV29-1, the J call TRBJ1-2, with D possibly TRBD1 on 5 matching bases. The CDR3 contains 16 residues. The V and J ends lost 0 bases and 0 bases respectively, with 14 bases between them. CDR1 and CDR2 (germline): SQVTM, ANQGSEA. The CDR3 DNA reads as TGCAGCGTTGAAGATCGAGGAGCAGGGACTAACTATGGCTACACCTTC. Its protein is CSVEDRGAGTNYGYTF.

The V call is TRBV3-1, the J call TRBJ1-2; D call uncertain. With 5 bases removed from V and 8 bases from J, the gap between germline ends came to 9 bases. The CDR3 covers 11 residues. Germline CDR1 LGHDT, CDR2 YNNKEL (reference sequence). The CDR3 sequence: CASSSTGGYTF. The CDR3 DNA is TGTGCCAGCAGCTCCACCGGCGGCTACACCTTC.

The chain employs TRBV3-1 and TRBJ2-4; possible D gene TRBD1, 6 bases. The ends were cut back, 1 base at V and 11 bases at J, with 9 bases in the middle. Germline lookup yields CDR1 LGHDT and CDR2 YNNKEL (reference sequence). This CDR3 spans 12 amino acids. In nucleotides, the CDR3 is TGTGCCAGCAGCCAAGGAGGGGGACTTCAGTACTTC. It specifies CASSQGGGLQYF.

The CDR3 region is CATSDLGQGGRYEQYF. The CDR3 DNA reads as TGTGCCACCAGTGATTTAGGGCAGGGAGGTCGCTACGAGCAGTACTTC. The chain has TRBV24-1 and TRBJ2-7; perhaps TRBD2 as D (6 bases). V lost 1 base to trimming and J lost 3 bases, with 15 bases between them. The germline gives CDR1 KGHDR, CDR2 SFDVKD. This CDR3 is 16 amino acids long.

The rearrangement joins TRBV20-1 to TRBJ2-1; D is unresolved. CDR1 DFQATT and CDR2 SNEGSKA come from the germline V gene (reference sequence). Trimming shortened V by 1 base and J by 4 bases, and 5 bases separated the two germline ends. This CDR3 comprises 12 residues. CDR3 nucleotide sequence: TGCAGTGCTAGAGCCGCTTACAATGAGCAGTTCTTC. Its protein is CSARAAYNEQFF.

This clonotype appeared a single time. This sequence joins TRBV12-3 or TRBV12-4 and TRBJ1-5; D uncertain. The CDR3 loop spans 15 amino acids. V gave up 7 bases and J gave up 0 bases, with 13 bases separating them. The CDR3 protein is CASTRGRYSNQPQHF. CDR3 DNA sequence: TGTGCCAGCACCCGAGGGAGGTATAGCAATCAGCCCCAGCATTTT.

This chain's CDR3 is CAWSKGDNSPLHF. The CDR3 DNA is TGTGCCTGGAGTAAAGGGGATAATTCACCCCTCCACTTT. The rearrangement uses TRBV30 and TRBJ1-6, with D perhaps matching TRBD1 (5 bases). The CDR3 extends over 13 amino acids. CDR1 GTSNPN and CDR2 SVGIG come from the germline V gene (reference sequence). Trimming took 2 bases from V and 5 from J, leaving 7 bases between them.

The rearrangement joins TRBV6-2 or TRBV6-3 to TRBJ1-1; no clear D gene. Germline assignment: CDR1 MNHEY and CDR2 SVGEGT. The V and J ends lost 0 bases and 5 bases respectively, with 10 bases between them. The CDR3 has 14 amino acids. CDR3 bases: TGTGCCAGCAGTTACTCGAGGTGGGGAACTGAAGCTTTCTTT. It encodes CASSYSRWGTEAFF.

The CDR3 reads CSVATGGYEQYF. In DNA, the CDR3 is TGCAGCGTTGCAACAGGGGGCTACGAGCAGTACTTC. The chain combines TRBV29-1 with TRBJ2-7, with 8 nucleotides matching TRBD1. The J segment lost 3 bases and the V segment lost 4 bases, leaving 2 bases of the junction unmatched. The germline gives CDR1 SQVTM, CDR2 ANQGSEA. The CDR3 length is 12 residues.

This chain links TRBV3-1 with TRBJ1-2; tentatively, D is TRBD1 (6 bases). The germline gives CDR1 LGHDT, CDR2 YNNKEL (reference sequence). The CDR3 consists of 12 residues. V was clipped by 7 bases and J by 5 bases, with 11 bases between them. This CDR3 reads CASTIQGYGYTF. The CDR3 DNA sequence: TGTGCCAGCACCATACAGGGTTATGGCTACACCTTC.

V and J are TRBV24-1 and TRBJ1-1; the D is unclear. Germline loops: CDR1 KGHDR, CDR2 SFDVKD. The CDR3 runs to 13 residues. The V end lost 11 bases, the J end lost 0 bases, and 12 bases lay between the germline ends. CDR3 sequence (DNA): TGTGCCAGTACCCTTCCCGTGAACACTGAAGCTTTCTTT. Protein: CASTLPVNTEAFF.

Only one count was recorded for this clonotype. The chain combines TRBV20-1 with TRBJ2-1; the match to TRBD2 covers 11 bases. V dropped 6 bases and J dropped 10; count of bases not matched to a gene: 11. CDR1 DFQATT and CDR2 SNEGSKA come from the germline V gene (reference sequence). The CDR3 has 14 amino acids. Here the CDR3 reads CSAPDSGGGEEQFF. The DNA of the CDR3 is TGCAGTGCGCCGGATAGCGGGGGGGGTGAGGAGCAGTTCTTC.